Shown below are 23 T cell receptor beta chains from a single sample sequenced in a study of breast tumors, draining lymph nodes, adjacent tissues (dated by TCRdb to 2015 to 2016). Library creation used multiplex PCR. Instrument used: Illumina HiSeq 2000. TCRdb passed the public sequencing reads through fastp at Q25 and MiXCR, retaining productive beta sequences. Every CDR3 protein is listed once, alongside the most common genes and DNA of its rows. The sample table records 66,000 or so distinct CDR3 sequences; about 40% of these occur just once. The ten largest make up around 8% of the sample. Material: breast tumor tissue. These receptors all come from a female donor with breast cancer. Some clones in this sample may be carry-over from other donors' samples.

This clonotype has at least ten counts. The CDR3 spells CASSQDPEDRGGNQPQHF. In nucleotides, the CDR3 is TGCGCCAGCAGCCAAGATCCCGAGGACAGGGGCGGCAATCAGCCCCAGCATTTT. The rearrangement joins TRBV4-1 to TRBJ1-5, with 9 bases identical to TRBD1. V dropped 0 bases and J dropped 2; count of bases not matched to a gene: 8. Germline loops: CDR1 MGHRA, CDR2 YSYEKL. This CDR3 region has 18 residues.

Points on this clonotype: At one of its ends the junction is not consistent with the germline gene, which may arise from a read error. The chain carries TRBV2 and TRBJ2-5; 8 nucleotides agree with TRBD1. Germline V CDR1 and CDR2: SNHLY, FYNNEI. The CDR3 is 13 amino acids. This CDR3 reads CACSGGQVVTQYF. The CDR3 DNA sequence: TGTGCCTGCAGTGGGGGACAGGTGGTGACCCAGTACTTC.

This clonotype has a count of ten or more. This chain links TRBV18 with TRBJ2-5; unclear D gene. The CDR3 extends over 14 amino acids. The V gene lost 0 bases and the J gene lost 2 bases, with 7 bases spanning the gap. Germline loops: CDR1 KGHSH, CDR2 LQKENI. CDR3 bases: TGTGCCAGCTCACCACCGTCCAGGCAAGAGACCCAGTACTTC. The encoded protein is CASSPPSRQETQYF.

As to this clonotype: Compared with germline, one end of the junction differs, possibly owing to a read error. This rearrangement joins TRBV19 to TRBJ1-6; TRBD1 aligns across 7 bases. The CDR3 is made up of 14 amino acids. Per germline, CDR1 LNHDA and CDR2 SQIVND (reference sequence). The CDR3 is CVSTDRNYNSPLQF. The CDR3 bases are TGTGTCAGTACGGACAGGAATTATAATTCACCCCTCCAATTT.

A few counts support this clonotype. CDR3 protein: CASSWGTSGGPQGEQFF. As DNA, the CDR3 is TGTGCCAGCAGTTGGGGGACTAGCGGGGGCCCCCAGGGTGAGCAGTTCTTC. This chain links TRBV6-5 with TRBJ2-1; 14 bases map to TRBD2. The germline CDR1 and CDR2 sequences are MNHEY and SVGAGI. This CDR3 is built from 17 residues. Unmatched junction bases numbered 11, after V lost 4 bases and J lost 9 bases.

The V call is TRBV7-9, the J call TRBJ2-7; the match to TRBD2 covers 11 bases. Losses at the gene ends were 6 bases for V and 3 bases for J; bases not matched to a gene: 10. The CDR3 runs 16 residues. Germline V CDR1 and CDR2: SEHNR, FQNEAQ (reference sequence). This CDR3 reads CASSPGTSGSLYEQYF. The CDR3 DNA reads as TGTGCCAGCAGTCCCGGGACTAGCGGAAGCCTCTACGAGCAGTACTTC.

V and J are TRBV14 and TRBJ2-7; 8 bases line up with TRBD2. The V gene end was trimmed by 3 bases and the J gene end by 6 bases; junction bases not matched to a gene: 13. This CDR3 contains 16 residues. CDR1 is SGHDN and CDR2 is FVKESK in the germline V gene. CDR3 in DNA: TGTGCCAGCAGCCAGCGTCGGGGGGGCAGGGGATGCGAGCAGTACTTC. Residues: CASSQRRGGRGCEQYF.

For this clonotype: This may stem from a read error, because a much larger clone lies one nucleotide away. The chain combines TRBV27 with TRBJ1-2; 10 bases line up with TRBD1. The CDR3 has 12 amino acids. Germline values: CDR1 MNHEY, CDR2 SMNVEV (reference sequence). The CDR3 spells CAGRGQGNGYTF. In nucleotides, the CDR3 is TGTGCCGGCAGGGGACAGGGGAATGGCTACACCTTC.

This clonotype was seen at least ten times. The V gene is TRBV14, the J gene TRBJ2-5; D is ambiguous. The CDR3 covers 14 residues. CDR1 SGHDN and CDR2 FVKESK come from the germline V gene. V lost 1 base to trimming and J lost 1 base, with 7 bases between them. CDR3 nucleotides: TGTGCCAGCAGCCAAGTAGTCTTCCAAGAGACCCAGTACTTC. Its protein is CASSQVVFQETQYF.

This clonotype has at least ten counts. V and J are TRBV11-2 and TRBJ2-7; either TRBD1 or TRBD2 may supply D (6 bases each). Germline V gene data show CDR1 as SGHAT and CDR2 as FQNNGV. This CDR3 spans 15 amino acids. With 5 bases removed from V and 6 bases from J, the gap between germline ends came to 20 bases. The CDR3 loop reads CASSHQGRGFLEQYF. The CDR3 DNA reads as TGTGCCAGCAGCCACCAGGGGCGGGGTTTCCTCGAGCAGTACTTC. Complete variable domain (other parts from reference TRBV11-2 and TRBJ2-7): EAGVAQSPRYKIIEKRQSVAFWCNPISGHATLYWYQQILGQGPKLLIQFQNNGVVDDSQLPKDRFSAERLKGVDSTLKIQPAKLEDSAVYLCASSHQGRGFLEQYFGPGTRLTVT.

This clonotype was seen repeatedly, ten times or more. The chain recombines TRBV27 with TRBJ2-3; 10 bases match TRBD1. V was pared by 6 bases and J by 5 bases, with 8 bases of the junction left unmatched. The CDR3 has 15 amino acids. Germline V gives CDR1 MNHEY, CDR2 SMNVEV (reference sequence). CDR3 residues: CASRRTGGFRDTQYF. CDR3 DNA: TGTGCCAGCAGGAGGACAGGGGGGTTCAGAGATACGCAGTATTTT.

The chain uses TRBV20-1 and TRBJ2-3, with 9 bases identical to TRBD1. CDR3 size: 15 residues. The V gene end was trimmed by 4 bases and the J gene end by 2 bases; junction bases not matched to a gene: 7. CDR1 is DFQATT and CDR2 is SNEGSKA in the germline V gene (reference sequence). CDR3 protein: CSAIHRGQYTDTQYF. DNA of the CDR3: TGCAGTGCTATTCACAGGGGGCAGTACACAGATACGCAGTATTTT.

Points on this clonotype: At one end the junction does not follow the germline gene, possibly because of a read error. The chain combines TRBV7-2 with TRBJ1-3, with TRBD1 as a possible D gene (5 bases). The germline V gene has CDR1 SGHTA and CDR2 FQGNSA. There are 15 residues in the CDR3. The CDR3 DNA sequence: TGTGCCAGCAGCCCGCTCCAGGGTGTTGGAAGCACCATATATTTT. This codes for CASSPLQGVGSTIYF.

V usage is TRBV20-1 and J usage is TRBJ2-5; TRBD2 matches at 9 bases. Germline CDR1 reads DFQATT; CDR2 reads SNEGSKA (reference sequence). This CDR3 contains 15 residues. V dropped 0 bases and J dropped 5; count of bases not matched to a gene: 7. Here the CDR3 DNA reads TGCAGTGCTAGAGAGCTAGCGGGATTTGATGAGACCCAGTACTTC. Residues: CSARELAGFDETQYF.

The J gene is TRBJ1-6, the V gene TRBV9; D gene uncertain. Germline V CDR1 and CDR2: SGDLS, YYNGEE. Between the trimmed V and J ends, which lost 0 bases and 7 bases, there was a span of 8 bases. The CDR3 spans 14 residues. CDR3 amino acids: CASSVAGPNSPLHF. CDR3 coding DNA: TGTGCCAGCAGCGTAGCAGGACCGAATTCACCCCTCCACTTT.

About this clonotype itself: Since the CDR3 does not end with the conserved phenylalanine or tryptophan, this likely comes from a read error. The V gene is TRBV10-3, the J gene TRBJ2-5; 7 bases are shared with TRBD1. Germline CDR1 reads ENHRY; CDR2 reads SYGVKD. CDR3 length: 14 amino acids. CDR3 amino acids: CVISEASHTGAQYL. The CDR3 nucleotides read TGTGTCATCAGTGAGGCCTCGCATACAGGGGCCCAGTACCTC.

In this sample, this clonotype turned up many times. The chain combines TRBV12-3 or TRBV12-4 with TRBJ1-2, with D unresolved. The CDR3 sequence is 13 residues long. V was trimmed by 5 bases and J by 5 bases, leaving 12 bases between them. CDR3 protein: CASSITVLYGYTF. In DNA form, the CDR3 reads TGTGCCAGCAGTATAACAGTTCTATATGGCTACACCTTC.

This clonotype was picked up many times. The chain combines TRBV5-5 with TRBJ1-4; no firm D call. The CDR3 length is 14 residues. Per germline, CDR1 SGHKS and CDR2 YYEKEE (reference sequence). V lost 4 bases, J lost 4 bases, and 11 bases lay in between. The CDR3 DNA sequence: TGTGCCAGCAGCGAAGGACGGGTTAATGAAAAACTGTTTTTT. Its translation: CASSEGRVNEKLFF.

This clonotype has at least ten counts. This sequence joins TRBV20-1 and TRBJ2-1, with a weak D call TRBD2 (6 bases). V was clipped by 4 bases and J by 6 bases, with 25 bases between them. From germline, CDR1 is DFQATT and CDR2 SNEGSKA (reference sequence). This CDR3 has 17 amino acids. The DNA of the CDR3 is TGCAGTGCTACCCGGTCCCGGACCGGGGGTTTTCTCAATGAGCAGTTCTTC. This codes for CSATRSRTGGFLNEQFF.

Details on this clonotype: A junction boundary mismatches the germline segment, possibly from a read error. V usage is TRBV7-3 and J usage is TRBJ2-5; 16 bases are shared with TRBD2. CDR1 and CDR2 from the germline V gene are SGHTA and FQGTGA. The CDR3 consists of 15 residues. CDR3 sequence: CASSSGLAGGENQYF. The CDR3 DNA is TGTGCCAGCAGTTCGGGACTAGCGGGGGGGGAGAACCAGTACTTC.

In regard to this clonotype: This may be a read error, as it is one base from a much larger clone. The chain joins TRBV5-4 to TRBJ2-1; D possibly corresponds to TRBD2 (6 bases). Germline lookup yields CDR1 SGHNT and CDR2 YYREEE (reference sequence). This CDR3 has 13 amino acids. The germline V and J ends were trimmed by 7 bases and 9 bases, with 17 bases remaining between them. CDR3 in DNA: TGTGCCAGCCGCGTGGGACTGCCTGGTGAGCAGTTCTTC. As protein: CASRVGLPGEQFF.

This clonotype was seen many times. V and J are TRBV3-2 and TRBJ1-1; the DNA was not used to check the table's D call, TRBD1. TRBV3-2 is deemed a pseudogene. The CDR3 has 16 amino acids. CDR3 DNA sequence: TGTGCCAGCAGCCAATGGACAGGGCACATGAACACTGAAGCTTTCTTT. It is translated as CASSQWTGHMNTEAFF.

This clonotype was seen repeatedly, ten times or more. The V gene is TRBV9, the J gene TRBJ2-3, with no clear D. Germline V gene sequence: CDR1 SGDLS, CDR2 YYNGEE. The ends were cut back, 7 bases at V and 3 bases at J, with 18 bases in the middle. This CDR3 comprises 15 residues. The CDR3 protein is CASAFRGDQTDTQYF. CDR3 nucleotide sequence: TGTGCCAGCGCCTTTAGAGGAGACCAGACAGATACGCAGTATTTT.